These 28 T cell receptor beta chains share one sample of origin, sequenced in a study of CD8+ T cells in alopecia areata. Following RNA extraction, reverse transcription yielded cDNA that acted as the sequencing template. This table comes from immunoSEQ multiplex PCR, and its TCRdb copy is limited to in-frame clones, with some not included. This table has about 99,000 clones, around 86% appearing once. Stated treatment: oral pan-JAK inhibitor, 5-10 mg twice daily. This material consisted of CD8+ T cells sorted from blood, taken between weeks 30 and 35, from a patient treated with tofacitinib. The receptors originated from a human donor with alopecia areata.

V and J are TRBV7-9 and TRBJ2-7; 8 nucleotides line up with TRBD2. Germline CDR1 and CDR2: SEHNR and FQNEAQ (reference sequence). The trim removed 5 bases at V and 5 bases at J, leaving 8 bases unmatched. CDR3 length: 14 amino acids. CDR3 region: CASSAHGTRDEQYF. CDR3 DNA: TGTGCCAGCAGCGCCCATGGGACTAGAGACGAGCAGTACTTC.

The table lists this clone with a count of one. V usage is TRBV7-9 and J usage is TRBJ2-1; D uncertain. Germline CDR1 is SEHNR and CDR2 is FQNEAQ (reference sequence). CDR3 length equals 12 residues. V was shortened by 3 bases and J by 8 bases, with 8 bases between the two germline ends. The CDR3 loop reads CASSFTPDEQFF. CDR3 DNA: TGTGCCAGCAGCTTCACCCCAGATGAGCAGTTCTTC.

The V call is TRBV7-3, the J call TRBJ2-3; 11 nucleotides line up with TRBD1. Germline V lookup: CDR1 SGHTA, CDR2 FQGTGA. The ends lost 5 bases at V and 6 bases at J; junction bases unmatched: 10. This CDR3 comprises 16 residues. The CDR3 loop reads CASSLLGDRGSDTQYF. Here the CDR3 DNA reads TGTGCCAGCAGCCTCCTGGGGGACAGGGGGTCCGATACGCAGTATTTT. Full variable domain (remainder filled in from reference TRBV7-3 and TRBJ2-3): GAGVSQTPSNKVTEKGKYVELRCDPISGHTALYWYRQSLGQGPEFLIYFQGTGAADDSGLPNDRFFAVRPEGSVSTLKIQRTERGDSAVYLCASSLLGDRGSDTQYFGPGTRLTVL.

V gene TRBV28 combines with J gene TRBJ2-1; D uncertain. With 6 bases removed from V and 0 bases from J, the gap between germline ends came to 15 bases. CDR3 size: 16 residues. In germline, CDR1 is MDHEN, CDR2 SYDVKM. Here the CDR3 reads CASRDGELSSYNEQFF. The CDR3 DNA reads as TGTGCCAGCAGGGACGGCGAACTGAGCTCCTACAATGAGCAGTTCTTC. The whole variable domain, remainder taken from reference TRBV28 and TRBJ2-1, is DVKVTQSSRYLVKRTGEKVFLECVQDMDHENMFWYRQDPGLGLRLIYFSYDVKMKEKGDIPEGYSVSREKKERFSLILESASTNQTSMYLCASRDGELSSYNEQFFGPGTRLTVL.

Turning to this clone: The junction shows a germline mismatch at one end, possibly a read error. The CDR3 here is CSALGLAGAENGGLFF. DNA of the CDR3: TGCAGCGCTCTGGGACTAGCGGGAGCAGAGAACGGGGGGCTGTTTTTT. The chain combines TRBV29-1 with TRBJ2-2, with TRBD2 matching over 14 bases. Germline lookup yields CDR1 SQVTM and CDR2 ANQGSEA. This CDR3 is 16 amino acids long.

The rearrangement joins TRBV29-1 to TRBJ1-2, with 7 nucleotides matching TRBD1. The germline V gene encodes CDR1 SQVTM and CDR2 ANQGSEA. V gave up 4 bases and J gave up 2 bases; unmatched junction bases: 10. The CDR3 consists of 15 residues. Here the CDR3 reads CSVVGGTGQNYGYTF. As DNA, the CDR3 is TGCAGCGTTGTTGGGGGGACGGGACAGAACTATGGCTACACCTTC. Supplemented by reference TRBV29-1 and TRBJ1-2, the full variable domain reads SAVISQKPSRDICQRGTSLTIQCQVDSQVTMMFWYRQQPGQSLTLIATANQGSEATYESGFVIDKFPISRPNLTFSTLTVSNMSPEDSSIYLCSVVGGTGQNYGYTFGSGTRLTVV.

This chain links TRBV9 with TRBJ1-5, with TRBD1 as a possible D gene (5 bases). V dropped 4 bases and J dropped 4 bases, with 15 bases sitting between them. The length of the CDR3 is 15 residues. From germline, CDR1 is SGDLS and CDR2 YYNGEE. The CDR3 DNA reads TGTGCCAGCAGCCAGGCCTCAGGGCTAAATCAGCCCCAGCATTTT. Encoded protein: CASSQASGLNQPQHF.

The chain joins TRBV30 to TRBJ2-1, with 8 bases matching TRBD2. Germline V lookup: CDR1 GTSNPN, CDR2 SVGIG (reference sequence). Trimming cost V 6 bases and J 15 bases; bases outside gene matches: 16. The length of the CDR3 is 13 residues. CDR3 nucleotide sequence: TGTGCCTGCAACGAATACACCGGGACTAGGACGTTCTTC. Translation gives CACNEYTGTRTFF.

This chain uses TRBV6-1 with TRBJ1-1; D gene ambiguous. The germline V gene encodes CDR1 MNHNS and CDR2 SASEGT. The CDR3 length is 12 residues. The germline V and J ends were trimmed by 7 bases and 5 bases, with 11 bases remaining between them. In DNA form, the CDR3 reads TGTGCCAGCATCAGGACGGGAACTGAAGCTTTCTTT. It encodes CASIRTGTEAFF.

This rearrangement joins TRBV5-6 to TRBJ1-4; D might be TRBD1 (5 bases). The V and J ends lost 7 bases and 5 bases respectively, with 15 bases between them. The germline V gene has CDR1 SGHDT and CDR2 YYEEEE. This CDR3 region has 14 residues. The CDR3 sequence is CASRAGTHNEKLFF. The CDR3 nucleotides are TGTGCCAGCCGCGCCGGGACTCACAATGAAAAACTGTTTTTT. The variable domain in full, with the rest retrieved from reference TRBV5-6 and TRBJ1-4, is DAGVTQSPTHLIKTRGQQVTLRCSPKSGHDTVSWYQQALGQGPQFIFQYYEEEERQRGNFPDRFSGHQFPNYSSELNVNALLLGDSALYLCASRAGTHNEKLFFGSGTQLSVL.

There are a few counts of this clone. This chain connects TRBV6-1 to TRBJ2-7; 10 positions match TRBD1. CDR1 is MNHNS, CDR2 SASEGT, per germline. V dropped 0 bases and J dropped 0; count of bases not matched to a gene: 5. This CDR3 contains 17 residues. CDR3 nucleotides: TGTGCCAGCAGTGAAGCGACAGGGGGCGGCCTCTCCTACGAGCAGTACTTC. Its protein is CASSEATGGGLSYEQYF.

This chain connects TRBV5-6 to TRBJ2-1; 7 nucleotides align to TRBD1. CDR1 and CDR2 from the germline V gene are SGHDT and YYEEEE. Losses at the gene ends were 4 bases for V and 10 bases for J; bases not matched to a gene: 2. The length of the CDR3 is 11 residues. The CDR3 region is CASSGGQEQFF. For the CDR3, the DNA is TGTGCCAGCAGCGGGGGACAGGAGCAGTTCTTC.

The chain employs TRBV27 and TRBJ2-1, with 8 bases identical to TRBD2. Germline-derived CDR1 and CDR2 are MNHEY and SMNVEV (reference sequence). The V segment lost 0 bases and the J segment 8 bases; nucleotides outside the gene matches: 12. The CDR3 sequence is 17 residues long. CDR3: CASSLSPGTRQIDEQFF. CDR3 nucleotides: TGTGCCAGCAGTTTATCCCCCGGGACTAGGCAAATCGATGAGCAGTTCTTC.

This chain uses TRBV9 with TRBJ1-2; the D gene is possibly TRBD1 (6 bases). CDR3 length: 14 residues. CDR1 and CDR2 (germline): SGDLS, YYNGEE. V lost 3 bases and J lost 2, with 11 bases in between. As DNA, the CDR3 is TGTGCCAGCAGCGGAGAACAGGGAAACTATGGCTACACCTTC. Translating gives CASSGEQGNYGYTF.

This chain links TRBV2 with TRBJ2-3; tentative D call: TRBD1 (6 bases). Germline CDR1 reads SNHLY; CDR2 reads FYNNEI. The germline V and J ends were trimmed by 3 bases and 7 bases, with 14 bases remaining between them. The CDR3 spans 14 residues. Written as DNA, the CDR3 is TGTGCCAGCAGTGATAGGGGGTTTTCGAATACGCAGTATTTT. It translates to CASSDRGFSNTQYF.

The chain couples TRBV7-4 to TRBJ2-1; no clear D gene. Germline V gives CDR1 SGHVT, CDR2 SQSDAQ. This CDR3 comprises 17 residues. V lost 4 bases and J lost 0, with 16 bases in between. This chain's CDR3 is CASSSRRQSSSYNEQFF. As DNA, the CDR3 is TGTGCCAGCAGCTCTAGACGGCAGTCAAGCTCCTACAATGAGCAGTTCTTC.

The chain's CDR3 is CASSQEPSFNEQFF. The CDR3 nucleotides read TGCGCCAGCAGCCAAGAGCCCAGCTTCAATGAGCAGTTCTTC. The V gene is TRBV4-1, the J gene TRBJ2-1; D gene unclear. Germline-derived CDR1 and CDR2 are MGHRA and YSYEKL. This CDR3 is built from 14 residues. V lost 0 bases and J lost 6, with 9 bases in between.

This chain connects TRBV5-4 to TRBJ2-3, with 8 bases identical to TRBD2. CDR3 length: 15 amino acids. V was pared by 2 bases and J by 5 bases, with 7 bases of the junction left unmatched. Per germline, CDR1 SGHNT and CDR2 YYREEE (reference sequence). CDR3 sequence: CASSLRGGRGDTQYF. DNA for the CDR3: TGTGCCAGCAGCTTACGGGGGGGCCGAGGAGATACGCAGTATTTT.

As for this clone: This sample also contains other DNA sequences that code for the same CDR3. The genes are TRBV9 and TRBJ2-7; 7 bases are shared with TRBD1. V lost 3 bases to trimming and J lost 0 bases; unmatched junction nucleotides: 3. CDR1 and CDR2 (germline): SGDLS, YYNGEE. This CDR3 comprises 14 residues. In nucleotides, the CDR3 is TGTGCCAGCAGCGGCCGGGACAGCTCCTACGAGCAGTACTTC. It yields the protein CASSGRDSSYEQYF.

V usage is TRBV29-1 and J usage is TRBJ2-3; D is uncertain. CDR1 and CDR2 from the germline V gene are SQVTM and ANQGSEA. The CDR3 loop spans 16 amino acids. V was shortened by 0 bases and J by 5 bases, with 18 bases between the two germline ends. Here the CDR3 DNA reads TGCAGCGTTGAAGATGTCCCGCTTCAAGAAAGAGATACGCAGTATTTT. Translating it yields CSVEDVPLQERDTQYF.

The genes are TRBV4-1 and TRBJ2-7; 10 bases are shared with TRBD2. Germline V gene sequence: CDR1 MGHRA, CDR2 YSYEKL. J gave up 0 bases and V 1 base, and 6 bases lay outside the gene matches. CDR3 length: 17 residues. Here the CDR3 reads CASSQVAGGLSSYEQYF. The CDR3 coding sequence is TGCGCCAGCAGCCAAGTAGCGGGAGGCCTCAGCTCCTACGAGCAGTACTTC.

The chain links TRBV27 to TRBJ1-5, with no clear D. The germline CDR1 and CDR2 sequences are MNHEY and SMNVEV (reference sequence). This CDR3 comprises 13 residues. Trimming pared 5 bases from V and 1 base from J, leaving 6 bases between. CDR3: CASSPLSNQPQHF. DNA for the CDR3: TGTGCCAGCAGTCCTTTGAGCAATCAGCCCCAGCATTTT.

The chain joins TRBV27 to TRBJ2-3; the D is unclear. Germline assignment: CDR1 MNHEY and CDR2 SMNVEV (reference sequence). V lost 6 bases to trimming and J lost 3 bases, with 13 bases between them. There are 14 residues in the CDR3. CDR3 loop: CASSYVTETDTQYF. CDR3 sequence (DNA): TGTGCCAGCAGCTACGTCACGGAAACAGATACGCAGTATTTT.

The chain carries TRBV6-1 and TRBJ2-4; no firm D call. The V end was cut by 2 bases, the J end by 0 bases, with 17 bases between. Germline V gene sequence: CDR1 MNHNS, CDR2 SASEGT. The CDR3 has 18 amino acids. CDR3 sequence: CASSERQLVDLAKNIQYF. CDR3 nucleotides: TGTGCCAGCAGTGAACGTCAGCTCGTCGACCTAGCCAAAAACATTCAGTACTTC.

The CDR3 DNA reads as TGTGCCACCAGCAGAGTCAAGCGGGAGGCATACGAGCAGTACTTC. Its protein product is CATSRVKREAYEQYF. V usage is TRBV15 and J usage is TRBJ2-7; the match to TRBD2 covers 9 bases. Per the germline V gene, CDR1 is LNHNV and CDR2 is YYDKDF (reference sequence). Trimming cost V 1 base and J 4 bases; bases outside gene matches: 5. The CDR3 runs to 15 residues. Drawing the rest from reference TRBV15 and TRBJ2-7, the complete variable domain is DAMVIQNPRYQVTQFGKPVTLSCSQTLNHNVMYWYQQKSSQAPKLLFHYYDKDFNNEADTPDNFQSRRPNTSFCFLDIRSPGLGDTAMYLCATSRVKREAYEQYFGPGTRLTVT.

The chain recombines TRBV11-2 with TRBJ2-7; D unresolved. This CDR3 has 16 residues. The germline V gene encodes CDR1 SGHAT and CDR2 FQNNGV. V lost 1 base to trimming and J lost 0 bases, with 13 bases between them. Here the CDR3 reads CASSLGPRPSSYEQYF. DNA of the CDR3: TGTGCCAGCAGCTTAGGACCTCGTCCAAGCTCCTACGAGCAGTACTTC.

The chain combines TRBV4-1 with TRBJ2-7, with TRBD2 matching 7 bases. The CDR3 is made up of 15 amino acids. The germline CDR1 and CDR2 sequences are MGHRA and YSYEKL. Trimming took 1 base from V and 0 from J; bases not matched to a gene: 3. CDR3 region: CASSQVPSGSYEQYF. The CDR3 region has the DNA TGCGCCAGCAGCCAAGTCCCTAGCGGCTCCTACGAGCAGTACTTC.

The rearrangement joins TRBV2 to TRBJ2-2, with 8 bases identical to TRBD2. V dropped 7 bases and J dropped 5; count of bases not matched to a gene: 21. The germline gives CDR1 SNHLY, CDR2 FYNNEI. This CDR3 region has 19 residues. Here the CDR3 reads CASIMSRVVTVAGTGELFF. The CDR3 DNA is TGTGCCAGCATTATGTCGCGAGTAGTCACAGTAGCGGGGACCGGGGAGCTGTTTTTT.